This entry describes one TCR beta chain. Antigen unknown. Documented time point: week 23, last vaccination. Vaccination comprised doses that each held 300 ug of mutant IDH1 20-mer peptide, plus topical imiquimod. The entry originates in a study of a mutant IDH1 vaccine in newly diagnosed glioma. Turning to the study itself: Vaccine administration was initiated 4-6 weeks following radiotherapy alone, or with temozolomide cycles. Patients got radiotherapy, temozolomide, or both beforehand, and most got both. Sex among treated patients split 62.5% male, about 40% female; mean age was approximately 38 years.

Sequencing used immunoSEQ multiplex PCR; TCRdb keeps in-frame clones, though not all of them. The data show tens of thousands of clones, around 86% seen once. J was trimmed by 3 bases and V by 2 bases; bases with no gene match: 16. This CDR3 is built from 18 residues. The germline V gene has CDR1 LGHNA and CDR2 YSLEER. Specimen: PBMCs, collected from a glioma patient whose treatment included an IDH1 peptide vaccine. The rearrangement joins TRBV4-3 to TRBJ2-7, with TRBD2 identical over 7 bases. This TCR derives from a man aged 35-49 years with glioma. The CDR3 loop is CASSQKGPPSGEFYEQYF. As DNA, the CDR3 is TGCGCCAGCAGCCAAAAAGGCCCCCCTAGCGGCGAATTCTACGAGCAGTACTTC.